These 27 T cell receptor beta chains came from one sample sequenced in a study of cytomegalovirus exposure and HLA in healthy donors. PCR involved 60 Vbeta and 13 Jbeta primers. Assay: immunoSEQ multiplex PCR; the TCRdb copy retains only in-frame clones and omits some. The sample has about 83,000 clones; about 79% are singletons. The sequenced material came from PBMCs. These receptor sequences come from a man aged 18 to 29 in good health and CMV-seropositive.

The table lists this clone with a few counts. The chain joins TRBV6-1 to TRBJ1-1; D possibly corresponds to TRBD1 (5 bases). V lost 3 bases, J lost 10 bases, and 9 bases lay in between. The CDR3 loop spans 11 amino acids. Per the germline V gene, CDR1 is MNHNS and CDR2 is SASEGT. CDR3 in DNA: TGTGCCAGCAGTGACAGGGTTCCAGCTTTCTTT. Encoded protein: CASSDRVPAFF.

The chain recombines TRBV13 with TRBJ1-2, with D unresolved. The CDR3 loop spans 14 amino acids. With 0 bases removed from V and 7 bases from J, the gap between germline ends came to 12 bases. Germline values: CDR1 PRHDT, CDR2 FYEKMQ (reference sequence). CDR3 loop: CASSLGTDGGGYTF. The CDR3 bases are TGTGCCAGCAGCTTAGGCACAGACGGTGGTGGCTACACCTTC.

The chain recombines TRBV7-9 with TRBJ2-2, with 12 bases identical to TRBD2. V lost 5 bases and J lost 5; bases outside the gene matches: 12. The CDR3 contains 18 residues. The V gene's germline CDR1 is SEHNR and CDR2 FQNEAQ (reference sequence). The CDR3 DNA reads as TGTGCCAGCAGCCTCACTCCTCTAGCGGGAGGGCCTACCGGGGAGCTGTTTTTT. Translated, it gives CASSLTPLAGGPTGELFF.

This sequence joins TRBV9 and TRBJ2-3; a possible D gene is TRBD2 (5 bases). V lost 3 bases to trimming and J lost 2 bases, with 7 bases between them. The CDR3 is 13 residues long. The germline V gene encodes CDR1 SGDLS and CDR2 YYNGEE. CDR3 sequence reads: CASSEDYTDTQYF. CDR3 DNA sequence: TGTGCCAGCAGCGAAGACTACACAGATACGCAGTATTTT. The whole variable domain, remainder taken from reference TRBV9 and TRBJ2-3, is DSGVTQTPKHLITATGQRVTLRCSPRSGDLSVYWYQQSLDQGLQFLIQYYNGEERAKGNILERFSAQQFPDLHSELNLSSLELGDSALYFCASSEDYTDTQYFGPGTRLTVL.

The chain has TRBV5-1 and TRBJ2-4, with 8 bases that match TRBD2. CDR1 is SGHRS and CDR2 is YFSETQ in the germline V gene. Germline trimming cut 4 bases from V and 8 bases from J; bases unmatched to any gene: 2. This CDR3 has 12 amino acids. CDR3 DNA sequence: TGCGCCAGCAGCCTGCGGGAGGACATTCAGTACTTC. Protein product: CASSLREDIQYF. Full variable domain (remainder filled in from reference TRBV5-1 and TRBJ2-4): KAGVTQTPRYLIKTRGQQVTLSCSPISGHRSVSWYQQTPGQGLQFLFEYFSETQRNKGNFPGRFSGRQFSNSRSEMNVSTLELGDSALYLCASSLREDIQYFGAGTRLSVL.

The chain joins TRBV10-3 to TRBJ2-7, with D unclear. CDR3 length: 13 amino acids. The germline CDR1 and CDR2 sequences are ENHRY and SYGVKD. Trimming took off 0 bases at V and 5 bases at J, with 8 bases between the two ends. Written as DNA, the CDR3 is TGTGCCATCAGTGAGTCGGCCCCTGACGAGCAGTACTTC. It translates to CAISESAPDEQYF.

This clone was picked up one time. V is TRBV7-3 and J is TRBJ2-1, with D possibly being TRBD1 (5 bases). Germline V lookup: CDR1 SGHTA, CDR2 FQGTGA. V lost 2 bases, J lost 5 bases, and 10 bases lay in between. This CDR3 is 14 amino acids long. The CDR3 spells CASSLGAMDNEQFF. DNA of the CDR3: TGTGCCAGCAGCTTAGGGGCCATGGACAATGAGCAGTTCTTC.

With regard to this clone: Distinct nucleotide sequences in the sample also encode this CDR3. DNA of the CDR3: TGTGCCAGCAGTTTGGATCGGGCCTACGAGCAGTACTTC. The encoded protein is CASSLDRAYEQYF. The chain couples TRBV27 to TRBJ2-7; D remains unclear. V lost 3 bases and J 2 bases, leaving 8 bases between the germline ends. Germline CDR1 is MNHEY and CDR2 is SMNVEV (reference sequence). CDR3 length equals 13 residues.

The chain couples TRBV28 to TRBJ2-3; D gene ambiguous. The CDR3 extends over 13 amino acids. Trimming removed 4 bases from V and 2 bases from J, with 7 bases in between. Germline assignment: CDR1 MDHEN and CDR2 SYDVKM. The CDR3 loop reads CASSSYPTDTQYF. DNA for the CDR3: TGTGCCAGCAGTTCCTATCCCACAGATACGCAGTATTTT.

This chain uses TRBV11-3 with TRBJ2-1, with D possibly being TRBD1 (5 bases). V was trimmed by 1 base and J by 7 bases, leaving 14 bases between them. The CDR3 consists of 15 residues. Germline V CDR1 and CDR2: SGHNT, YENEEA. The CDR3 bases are TGTGCCAGCAGCTTAGCAGGGCAATTTAGGAATGAGCAGTTCTTC. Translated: CASSLAGQFRNEQFF.

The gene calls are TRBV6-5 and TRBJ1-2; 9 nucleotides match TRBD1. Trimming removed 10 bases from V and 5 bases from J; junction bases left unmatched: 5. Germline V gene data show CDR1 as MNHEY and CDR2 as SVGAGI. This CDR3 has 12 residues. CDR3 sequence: CATGDRVYGYTF. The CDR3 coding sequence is TGTGCCACCGGGGACAGGGTTTATGGCTACACCTTC.

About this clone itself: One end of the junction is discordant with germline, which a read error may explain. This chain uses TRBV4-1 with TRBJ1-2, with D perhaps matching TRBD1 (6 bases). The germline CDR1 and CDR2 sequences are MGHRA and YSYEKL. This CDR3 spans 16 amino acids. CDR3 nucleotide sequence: TGCGCCAGCAGCCTAGAGCGGACAGCGAACCACTATGGCTACGCCTTC. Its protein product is CASSLERTANHYGYAF.

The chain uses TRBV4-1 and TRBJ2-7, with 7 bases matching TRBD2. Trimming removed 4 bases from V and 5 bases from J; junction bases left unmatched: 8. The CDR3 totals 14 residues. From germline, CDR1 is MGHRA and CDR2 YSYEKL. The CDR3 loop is CASSLGTTRDEQYF. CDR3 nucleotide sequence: TGCGCCAGCAGCCTCGGGACTACGAGGGACGAGCAGTACTTC.

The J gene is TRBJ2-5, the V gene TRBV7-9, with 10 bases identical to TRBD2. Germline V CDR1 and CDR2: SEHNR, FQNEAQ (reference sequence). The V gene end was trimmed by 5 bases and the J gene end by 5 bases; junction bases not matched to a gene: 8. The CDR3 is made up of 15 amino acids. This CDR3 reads CASSAPLAGVETQYF. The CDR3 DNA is TGTGCCAGCAGCGCGCCGCTAGCGGGAGTTGAGACCCAGTACTTC. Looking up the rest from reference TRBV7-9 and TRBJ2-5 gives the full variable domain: DTGVSQNPRHKITKRGQNVTFRCDPISEHNRLYWYRQTLGQGPEFLTYFQNEAQLEKSRLLSDRFSAERPKGSFSTLEIQRTEQGDSAMYLCASSAPLAGVETQYFGPGTRLLVL.

CDR3 coding DNA: TGTGCCAGCAGCTTAGGCCAACTGGTCCAGCAGTACTTC. Amino acid sequence: CASSLGQLVQQYF. J is TRBJ2-7 and V is TRBV7-9; D unresolved. Trimming pared 1 base from V and 8 bases from J, leaving 12 bases between. CDR1 is SEHNR and CDR2 is FQNEAQ in the germline V gene (reference sequence). The CDR3 contains 13 residues.

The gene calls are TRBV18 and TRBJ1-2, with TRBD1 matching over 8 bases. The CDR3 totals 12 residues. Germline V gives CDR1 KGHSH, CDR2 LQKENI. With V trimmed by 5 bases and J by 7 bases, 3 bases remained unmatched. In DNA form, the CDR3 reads TGTGCCAGCTCATCCGGGACAGGTGGCTACACCTTC. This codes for CASSSGTGGYTF.

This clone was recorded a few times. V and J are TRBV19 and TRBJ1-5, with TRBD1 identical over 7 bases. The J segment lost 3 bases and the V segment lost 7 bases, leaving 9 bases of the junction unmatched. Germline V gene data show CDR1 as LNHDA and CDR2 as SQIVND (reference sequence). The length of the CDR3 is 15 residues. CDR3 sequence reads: CASKGKGQNNQPQHF. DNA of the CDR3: TGTGCCAGTAAGGGGAAGGGACAGAACAATCAGCCCCAGCATTTT.

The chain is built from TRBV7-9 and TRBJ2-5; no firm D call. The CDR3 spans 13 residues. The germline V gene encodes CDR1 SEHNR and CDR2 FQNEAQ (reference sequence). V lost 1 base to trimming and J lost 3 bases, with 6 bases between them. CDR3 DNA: TGTGCCAGCAGCTTAGGCAGCGAAGAGACCCAGTACTTC. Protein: CASSLGSEETQYF.

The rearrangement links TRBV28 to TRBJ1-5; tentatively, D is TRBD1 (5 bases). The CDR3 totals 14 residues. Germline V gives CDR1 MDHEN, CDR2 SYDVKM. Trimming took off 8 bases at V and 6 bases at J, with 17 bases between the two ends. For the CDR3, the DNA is TGTGCCAGCTTGATCGGGGGGGTGGGTCAGCCCCAGCATTTT. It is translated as CASLIGGVGQPQHF.

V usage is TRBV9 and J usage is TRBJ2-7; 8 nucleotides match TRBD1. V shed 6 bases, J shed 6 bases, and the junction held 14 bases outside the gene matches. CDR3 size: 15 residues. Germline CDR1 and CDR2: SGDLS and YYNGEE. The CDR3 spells CASTKDPDRVAEQYF. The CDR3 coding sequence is TGTGCCAGCACCAAAGATCCGGACAGGGTCGCCGAGCAGTACTTC.

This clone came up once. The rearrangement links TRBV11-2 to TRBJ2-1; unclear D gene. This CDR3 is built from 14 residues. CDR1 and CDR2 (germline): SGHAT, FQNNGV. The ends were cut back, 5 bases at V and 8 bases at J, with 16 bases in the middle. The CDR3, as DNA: TGTGCCAGCAGCGAAAAGGCGACTGGCGATGAGCAGTTCTTC. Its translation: CASSEKATGDEQFF. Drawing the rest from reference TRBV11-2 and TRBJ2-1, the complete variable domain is EAGVAQSPRYKIIEKRQSVAFWCNPISGHATLYWYQQILGQGPKLLIQFQNNGVVDDSQLPKDRFSAERLKGVDSTLKIQPAKLEDSAVYLCASSEKATGDEQFFGPGTRLTVL.

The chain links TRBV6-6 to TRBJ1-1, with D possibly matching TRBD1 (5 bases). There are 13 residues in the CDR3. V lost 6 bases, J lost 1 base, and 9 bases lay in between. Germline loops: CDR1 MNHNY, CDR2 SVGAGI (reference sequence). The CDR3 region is CASSQGQNTEAFF. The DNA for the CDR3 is TGTGCCAGCAGCCAAGGACAGAACACTGAAGCTTTCTTT.

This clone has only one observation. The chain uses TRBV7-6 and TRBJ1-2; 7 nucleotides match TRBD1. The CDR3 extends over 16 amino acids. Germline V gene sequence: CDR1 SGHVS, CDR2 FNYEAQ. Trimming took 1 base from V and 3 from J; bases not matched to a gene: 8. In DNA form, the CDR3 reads TGTGCCAGCAGCTTAGGGATGGCAGGGGGGCACTATGGCTACACCTTC. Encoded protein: CASSLGMAGGHYGYTF.

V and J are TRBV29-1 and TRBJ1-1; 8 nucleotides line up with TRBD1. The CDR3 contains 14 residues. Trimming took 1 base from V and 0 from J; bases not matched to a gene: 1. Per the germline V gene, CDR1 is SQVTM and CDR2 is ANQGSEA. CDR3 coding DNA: TGCAGCGTTGAAGGGACAGGGATGAACACTGAAGCTTTCTTT. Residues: CSVEGTGMNTEAFF.

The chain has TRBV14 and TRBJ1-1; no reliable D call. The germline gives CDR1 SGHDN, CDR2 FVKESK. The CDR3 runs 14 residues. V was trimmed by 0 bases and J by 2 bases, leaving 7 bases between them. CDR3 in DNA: TGTGCCAGCAGCCAAGATTTAGTTAACACTGAAGCTTTCTTT. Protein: CASSQDLVNTEAFF.

CDR3 in DNA: TGTGCCAGCAGTGGTAGGGAGGTGTGGGACATTCAGTACTTC. Residues: CASSGREVWDIQYF. V usage is TRBV6-1 and J usage is TRBJ2-4; TRBD2 is a possible D gene (6 bases). CDR1 is MNHNS and CDR2 is SASEGT in the germline V gene. With 4 bases removed from V and 8 bases from J, the gap between germline ends came to 15 bases. The length of the CDR3 is 14 residues.

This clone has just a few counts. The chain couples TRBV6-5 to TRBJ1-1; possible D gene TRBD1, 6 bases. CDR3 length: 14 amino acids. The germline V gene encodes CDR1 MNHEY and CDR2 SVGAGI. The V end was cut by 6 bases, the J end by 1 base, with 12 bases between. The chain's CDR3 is CASRPRTANTEAFF. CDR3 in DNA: TGTGCCAGCAGACCCCGGACAGCGAACACTGAAGCTTTCTTT.